The sequence of this TCR beta chain was determined in a study of technical replicates of blood from four donors. Sequencing used immunoSEQ multiplex PCR; TCRdb keeps in-frame clones, though not all of them. The sample lists about 66,000 clones, roughly nine tenths occurring once. CDR3 size: 13 residues. CDR1 SGHDN and CDR2 FVKESK come from the germline V gene. V lost 0 bases, J lost 3 bases, and 6 bases lay in between. The sample was PBMCs. This sequence joins TRBV14 and TRBJ2-7; D is perhaps TRBD1 (5 bases). This sequence was found in a human donor in good health. Some clones in this sample may be carry-over from other donors' samples. In DNA, the CDR3 is TGTGCCAGCAGCCAAGATCAGGGCTACGAGCAGTACTTC. Translating it yields CASSQDQGYEQYF. Combining the CDR3 with reference TRBV14 and TRBJ2-7 gives the whole variable domain EAGVTQFPSHSVIEKGQTVTLRCDPISGHDNLYWYRRVMGKEIKFLLHFVKESKQDESGMPNNRFLAERTGGTYSTLKVQPAELEDSGVYFCASSQDQGYEQYFGPGTRLTVT.